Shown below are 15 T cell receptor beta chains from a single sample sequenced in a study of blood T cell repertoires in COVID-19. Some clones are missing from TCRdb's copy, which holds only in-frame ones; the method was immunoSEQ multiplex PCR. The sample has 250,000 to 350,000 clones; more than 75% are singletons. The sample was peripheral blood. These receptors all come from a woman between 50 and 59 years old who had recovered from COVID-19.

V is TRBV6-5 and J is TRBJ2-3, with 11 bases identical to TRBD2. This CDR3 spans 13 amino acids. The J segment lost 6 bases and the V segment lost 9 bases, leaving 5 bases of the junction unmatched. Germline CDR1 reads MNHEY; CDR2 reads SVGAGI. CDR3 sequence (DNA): TGTGCCAGTTTAGCGGGGGGGCCGGATACGCAGTATTTT. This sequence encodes CASLAGGPDTQYF.

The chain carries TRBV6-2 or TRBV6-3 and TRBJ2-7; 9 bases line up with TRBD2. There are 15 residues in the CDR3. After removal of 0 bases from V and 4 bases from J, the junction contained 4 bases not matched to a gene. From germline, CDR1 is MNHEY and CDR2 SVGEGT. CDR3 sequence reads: CASSYSDLAGYEQYF. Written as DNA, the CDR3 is TGTGCCAGCAGTTACTCGGACCTAGCGGGGTACGAGCAGTACTTC.

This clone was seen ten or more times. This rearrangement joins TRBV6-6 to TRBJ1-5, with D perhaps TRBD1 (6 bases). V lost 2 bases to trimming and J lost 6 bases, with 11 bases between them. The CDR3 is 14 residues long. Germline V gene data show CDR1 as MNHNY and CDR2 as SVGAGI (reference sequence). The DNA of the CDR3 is TGTGCCAGCAGTTACGGGGGGGGCACTCAGCCCCAGCATTTT. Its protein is CASSYGGGTQPQHF.

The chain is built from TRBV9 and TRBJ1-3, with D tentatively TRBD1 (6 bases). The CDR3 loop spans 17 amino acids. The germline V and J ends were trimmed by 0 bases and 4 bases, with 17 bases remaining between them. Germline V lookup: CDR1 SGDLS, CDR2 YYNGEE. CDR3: CASSVDGGGGQGNTIYF. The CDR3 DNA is TGTGCCAGCAGCGTAGATGGAGGTGGGGGCCAGGGAAACACCATATATTTT.

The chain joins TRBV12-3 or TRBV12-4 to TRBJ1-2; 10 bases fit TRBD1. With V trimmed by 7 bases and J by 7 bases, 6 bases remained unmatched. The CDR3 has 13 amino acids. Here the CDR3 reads CASKQTGGIGYTF. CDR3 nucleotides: TGTGCCAGCAAACAGACAGGGGGCATTGGCTACACCTTC.

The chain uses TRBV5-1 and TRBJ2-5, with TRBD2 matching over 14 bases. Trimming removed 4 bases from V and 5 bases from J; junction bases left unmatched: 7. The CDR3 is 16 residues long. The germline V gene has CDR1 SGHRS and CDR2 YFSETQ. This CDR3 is CASSVGLAGAGETQYF. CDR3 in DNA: TGCGCCAGCAGCGTGGGACTAGCGGGAGCGGGGGAGACCCAGTACTTC. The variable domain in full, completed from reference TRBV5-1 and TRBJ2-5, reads KAGVTQTPRYLIKTRGQQVTLSCSPISGHRSVSWYQQTPGQGLQFLFEYFSETQRNKGNFPGRFSGRQFSNSRSEMNVSTLELGDSALYLCASSVGLAGAGETQYFGPGTRLLVL.

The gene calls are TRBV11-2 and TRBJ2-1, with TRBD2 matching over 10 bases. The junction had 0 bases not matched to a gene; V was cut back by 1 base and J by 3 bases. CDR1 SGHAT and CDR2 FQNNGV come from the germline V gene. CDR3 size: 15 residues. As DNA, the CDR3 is TGTGCCAGCAGCTTAGGGACTAGCGGCTACAATGAGCAGTTCTTC. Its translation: CASSLGTSGYNEQFF.

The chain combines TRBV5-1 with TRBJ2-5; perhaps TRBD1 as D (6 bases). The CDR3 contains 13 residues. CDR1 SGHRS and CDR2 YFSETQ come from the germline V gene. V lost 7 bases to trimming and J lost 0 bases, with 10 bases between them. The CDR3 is CASRQEYQETQYF. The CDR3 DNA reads TGCGCCAGCCGACAGGAGTACCAAGAGACCCAGTACTTC.

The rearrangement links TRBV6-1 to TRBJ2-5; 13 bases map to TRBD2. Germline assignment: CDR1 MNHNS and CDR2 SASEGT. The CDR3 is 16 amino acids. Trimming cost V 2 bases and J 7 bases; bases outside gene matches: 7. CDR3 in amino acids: CASSEPGLAGPRTQYF. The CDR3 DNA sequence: TGTGCCAGCAGTGAACCGGGACTAGCGGGGCCGCGGACCCAGTACTTC.

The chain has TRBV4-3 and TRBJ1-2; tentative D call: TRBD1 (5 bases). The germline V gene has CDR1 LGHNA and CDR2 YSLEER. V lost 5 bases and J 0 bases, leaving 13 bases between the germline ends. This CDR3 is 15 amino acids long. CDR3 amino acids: CASSYLRDSNYGYTF. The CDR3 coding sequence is TGCGCCAGCAGCTACCTCCGGGACTCTAACTATGGCTACACCTTC.

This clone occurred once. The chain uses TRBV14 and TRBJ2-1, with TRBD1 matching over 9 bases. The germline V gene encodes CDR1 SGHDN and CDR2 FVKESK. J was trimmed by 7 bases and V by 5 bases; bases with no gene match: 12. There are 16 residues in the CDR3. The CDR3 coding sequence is TGTGCCAGCAGCTACGGGGACAGGGTTGGAGGTAATGAGCAGTTCTTC. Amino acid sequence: CASSYGDRVGGNEQFF.

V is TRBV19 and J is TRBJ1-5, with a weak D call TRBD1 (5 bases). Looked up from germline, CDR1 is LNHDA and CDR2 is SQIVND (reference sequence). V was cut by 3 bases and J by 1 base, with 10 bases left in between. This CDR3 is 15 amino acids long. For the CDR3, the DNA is TGTGCCAGTAGTATGGAAGGGGTGAGCAATCAGCCCCAGCATTTT. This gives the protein CASSMEGVSNQPQHF. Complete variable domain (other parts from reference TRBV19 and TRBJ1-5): DGGITQSPKYLFRKEGQNVTLSCEQNLNHDAMYWYRQDPGQGLRLIYYSQIVNDFQKGDIAEGYSVSREKKESFPLTVTSAQKNPTAFYLCASSMEGVSNQPQHFGDGTRLSIL.

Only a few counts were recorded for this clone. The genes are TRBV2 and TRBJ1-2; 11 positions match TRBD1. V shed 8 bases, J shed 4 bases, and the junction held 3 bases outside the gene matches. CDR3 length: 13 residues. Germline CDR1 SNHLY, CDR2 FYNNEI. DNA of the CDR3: TGTGCCAGCGGGGGGACAGGGGGCTATGGCTACACCTTC. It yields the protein CASGGTGGYGYTF.

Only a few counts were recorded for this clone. The CDR3 DNA reads TGTGCCAGCAGTCAACCGACTAGCGGGGGACCCATTAGCACAGATACGCAGTATTTT. It encodes CASSQPTSGGPISTDTQYF. The J gene is TRBJ2-3, the V gene TRBV11-2, with 12 positions matching TRBD2. From germline, CDR1 is SGHAT and CDR2 FQNNGV. J gave up 0 bases and V 6 bases, and 13 bases lay outside the gene matches. The CDR3 contains 19 residues.

As DNA, the CDR3 is TGCAGTGCAAGTCAGGGATCGGCCGATCAGCCCCAGCATTTT. It codes for CSASQGSADQPQHF. The gene calls are TRBV20-1 and TRBJ1-5, with D possibly being TRBD1 (5 bases). CDR1 and CDR2 (germline): DFQATT, SNEGSKA (reference sequence). V was clipped by 6 bases and J by 5 bases, with 17 bases between them. The CDR3 consists of 14 residues.